This TCR beta chain was identified in a study of T cells in Graves' hyperthyroidism and ophthalmopathy. What was amplified from RNA transcripts were TCR beta CDR3 regions. The HTBI primer set was used in a first-round RT-PCR of the TCR CDR3. TCRdb re-called the multiplex PCR reads through MiXCR, storing one row per CDR3 protein. The data contain over 700,000 distinct CDR3 sequences, about a third of them singletons. Study-wide results and caveats: By a 13 V-J model, ophthalmopathy was set apart from stable hyperthyroidism.

Turning to this clonotype: Its antigen is as yet unknown.

Isolation of PBMCs was performed on 10 ml fresh peripheral blood. The CDR3 contains 16 residues. The germline V and J ends were trimmed by 1 base and 9 bases, with 18 bases remaining between them. Germline V gives CDR1 LGHNA, CDR2 YNFKEQ. The TCR comes from a middle-aged woman with Graves' hyperthyroidism. Sequenced material: blood. The rearrangement joins TRBV4-2 to TRBJ2-2, with D hard to call. CDR3 sequence: CASSQVQQLLHRELFF. The CDR3 DNA sequence: TGTGCCAGCAGCCAAGTTCAGCAACTCCTACACCGGGAGCTGTTTTTT.